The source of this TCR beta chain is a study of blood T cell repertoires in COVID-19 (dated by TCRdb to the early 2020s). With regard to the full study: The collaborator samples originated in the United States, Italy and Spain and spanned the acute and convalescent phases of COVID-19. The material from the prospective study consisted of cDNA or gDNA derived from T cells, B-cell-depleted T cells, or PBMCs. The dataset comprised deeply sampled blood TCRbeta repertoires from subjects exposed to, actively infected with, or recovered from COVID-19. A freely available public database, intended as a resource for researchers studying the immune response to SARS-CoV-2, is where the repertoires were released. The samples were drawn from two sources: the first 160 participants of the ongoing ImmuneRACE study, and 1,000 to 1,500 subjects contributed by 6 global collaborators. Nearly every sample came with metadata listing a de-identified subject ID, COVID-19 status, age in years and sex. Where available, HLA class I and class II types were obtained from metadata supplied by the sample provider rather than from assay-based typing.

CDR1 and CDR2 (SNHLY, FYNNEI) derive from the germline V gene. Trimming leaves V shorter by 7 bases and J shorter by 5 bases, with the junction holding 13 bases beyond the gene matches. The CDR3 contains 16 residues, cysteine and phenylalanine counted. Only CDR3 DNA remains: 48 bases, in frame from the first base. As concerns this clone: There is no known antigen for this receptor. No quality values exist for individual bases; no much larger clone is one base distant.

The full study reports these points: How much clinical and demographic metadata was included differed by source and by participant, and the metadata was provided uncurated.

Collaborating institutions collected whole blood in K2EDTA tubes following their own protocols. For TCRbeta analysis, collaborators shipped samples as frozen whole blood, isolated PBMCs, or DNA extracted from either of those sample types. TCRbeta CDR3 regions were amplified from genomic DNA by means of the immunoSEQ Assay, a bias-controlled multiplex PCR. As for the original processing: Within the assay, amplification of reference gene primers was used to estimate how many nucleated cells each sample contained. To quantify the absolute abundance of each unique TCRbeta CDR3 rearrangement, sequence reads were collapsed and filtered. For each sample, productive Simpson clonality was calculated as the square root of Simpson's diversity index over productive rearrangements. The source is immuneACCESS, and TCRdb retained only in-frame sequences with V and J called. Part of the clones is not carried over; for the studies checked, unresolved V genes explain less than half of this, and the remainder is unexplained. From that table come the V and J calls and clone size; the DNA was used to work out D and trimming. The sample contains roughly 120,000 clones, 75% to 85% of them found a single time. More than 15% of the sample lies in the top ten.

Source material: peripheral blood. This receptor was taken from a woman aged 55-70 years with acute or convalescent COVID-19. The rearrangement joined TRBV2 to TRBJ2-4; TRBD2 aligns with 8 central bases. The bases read TGTGCCAGCAACCTCTACGGGGGGGCCCCCCAAAACATTCAGTACTTC. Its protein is CASNLYGGAPQNIQYF. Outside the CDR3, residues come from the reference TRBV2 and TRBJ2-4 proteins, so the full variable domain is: EPEVTQTPSHQVTQMGQEVILRCVPISNHLYFYWYRQILGQKVEFLVSFYNNEISEKSEIFDDQFSVERPDGSNFTLKIRSTKLEDSAMYFCASNLYGGAPQNIQYFGAGTRLSVL.